This is a list of T cell receptor beta chains from one sample in a study of T cells in Graves' hyperthyroidism and ophthalmopathy. TCRdb reprocessed the multiplex PCR reads with MiXCR, giving one entry per CDR3 protein. This table holds 50,000 to 55,000 distinct CDR3 sequences, approximately 48% found once. Sequencing used blood. All receptors come from a woman between 45 and 60 years old with Graves' ophthalmopathy. CDR3s include the opening cysteine and the closing phenylalanine or tryptophan. A D gene is named only where the DNA matches it firmly. Clone size is not always given. Where it is, it says once, few, many or a class for expanded clones.

cdr3_nt,cdr3_aa,v_call,clone_size,j_call,d_call
TGTGCCAGCAGTGAACTAGCAGATACGCAGTATTTT,CASSELADTQYF,TRBV6-1,many,TRBJ2-3,.
TGCGCCAGCAGCCAAGAGCCGGGTTACGAGCAGTACTTC,CASSQEPGYEQYF,TRBV7-3,.,TRBJ2-7,.
TGCAGTGCTAGAGAACTACCTACAGGGTGGGAGATTTTT,CSARELPTGWEIF,TRBV20-1,many,TRBJ1-4,.
TGTGCCAGCAGGGAACCCGGGACAGGAAGATCTGGAAACACCATATATTTT,CASREPGTGRSGNTIYF,TRBV6-6,many,TRBJ1-3,TRBD1
TGTGCCAGCACTGAGGGGGGAACTGGGGCCAACGTCCTGACTTTC,CASTEGGTGANVLTF,TRBV7-9,.,TRBJ2-6,.
TGCGCCAGCAGCGAGACTAGCGGGAGGTGGGAGACCCAGTACTTC,CASSETSGRWETQYF,TRBV5-1,.,TRBJ2-5,TRBD2
TGTGCCACCAGCGGACTAGCGGGGAACTCCTACGAGCAGTACTTC,CATSGLAGNSYEQYF,TRBV24-1,.,TRBJ2-7,TRBD2
TGTGCCAGCAGCTTAATACGAGGGGGAGAATACGAGCAGTACTTC,CASSLIRGGEYEQYF,TRBV7-2,.,TRBJ2-7,.
TGTGCCAGTAGTATTGGACTGGCCAATGAGCATTTT,CASSIGLANEHF,TRBV19,.,TRBJ1-5,.
TGTGCCAGCAGTTTAGGGAGCGGGGCCTGGGCGGAGACCCAGTACTTC,CASSLGSGAWAETQYF,TRBV7-9,many,TRBJ2-5,TRBD2